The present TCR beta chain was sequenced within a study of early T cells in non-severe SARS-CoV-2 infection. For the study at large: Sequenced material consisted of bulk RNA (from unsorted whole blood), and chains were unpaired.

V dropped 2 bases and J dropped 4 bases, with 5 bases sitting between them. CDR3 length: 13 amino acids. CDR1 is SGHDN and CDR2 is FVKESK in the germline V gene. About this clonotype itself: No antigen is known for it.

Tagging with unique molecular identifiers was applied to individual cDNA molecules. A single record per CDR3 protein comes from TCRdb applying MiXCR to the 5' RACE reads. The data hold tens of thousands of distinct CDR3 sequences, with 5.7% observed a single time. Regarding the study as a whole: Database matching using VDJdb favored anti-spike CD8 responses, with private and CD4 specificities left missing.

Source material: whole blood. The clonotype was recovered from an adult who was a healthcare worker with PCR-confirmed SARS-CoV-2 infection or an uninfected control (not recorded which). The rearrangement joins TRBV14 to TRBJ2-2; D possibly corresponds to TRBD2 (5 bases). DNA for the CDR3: TGTGCCAGCAGCCAACGGGGCACCGGGGAGCTGTTTTTT. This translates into CASSQRGTGELFF.